The 4 T cell receptor beta chains given below trace back to one sample, sequenced in a study of post-analysis software for immune sequencing data. Whole-study results and caveats: TRBV5-6, TRBV5-1 and TRBV20-1 belonged to a set of about five TRBV segments that were more frequent in patients than controls.

These TCRs' antigens remain unknown. Tagging with unique molecular identifiers was a feature of the TCR beta cDNA libraries. TCRdb passed the PCR reads through MiXCR, listing each CDR3 protein once. In the table there are hundreds of thousands of distinct CDR3 sequences, 40% to 50% of which are singletons. Input material: blood. The source of these receptors is a girl aged 10 to 17 with multiple sclerosis.

V gene TRBV6-5 combines with J gene TRBJ2-5; tentatively, D is TRBD1 (6 bases). CDR1 is MNHEY and CDR2 is SVGAGI in the germline V gene. Deletions cut 5 bases from V and 2 bases from J, with 15 bases between. The CDR3 covers 15 residues. The CDR3 loop is CASSPLDRLQETQYF. CDR3 sequence (DNA): TGTGCCAGCAGTCCACTCGACAGGCTACAAGAGACCCAGTACTTC.

The V call is TRBV7-3, the J call TRBJ2-5, with 10 positions matching TRBD2. In germline, CDR1 is SGHTA, CDR2 FQGTGA. With V trimmed by 5 bases and J by 5 bases, 8 bases remained unmatched. The CDR3 runs to 15 residues. CDR3 nucleotides: TGTGCCAGCAGCACCGTAGCGGGGGGTAGTGAGACCCAGTACTTC. This sequence encodes CASSTVAGGSETQYF.

As concerns this clonotype: Sequence at one end of the junction differs from germline and may be a read error. The V and J genes are TRBV20-1 and TRBJ2-7; no reliable D call. The DNA end is a closer match to TRBJ2-5, so the J assignment may be wrong. The germline V gene has CDR1 DFQATT and CDR2 SNEGSKA (reference sequence). There are 14 residues in the CDR3. The CDR3 loop is CGATSANGRETQYF. CDR3 DNA: TGCGGTGCTACCAGCGCTAACGGAAGAGAGACCCAGTACTTC.

The CDR3 DNA reads TGTGCCAGCAGTCCCGGGACAGGGGGCATCTATGGCTACACCTTC. It yields the protein CASSPGTGGIYGYTF. J is TRBJ1-2 and V is TRBV27; 12 bases agree with TRBD1. The V gene's germline CDR1 is MNHEY and CDR2 SMNVEV (reference sequence). After removal of 5 bases from V and 4 bases from J, the junction contained 5 bases not matched to a gene. The CDR3 is 15 amino acids.